A selection of T cell receptor beta chains follows, all from one sample in a study of shared clonotypes between healthy human individuals. Libraries were prepared by immunoSEQ multiplex PCR; TCRdb keeps only in-frame clonotypes and omits some of them. The data show approximately 2.5 million clones, with 93% seen just once and approximately 0.35% held by the top ten. The material sequenced was naive CD4+ T cells from PBMCs. These receptors originate from a man younger than 35 in good health. Some clones in this sample may be carry-over from other donors' samples. Each CDR3 is given with its conserved first and last residue. A D gene is named only where the DNA matches it firmly. The size entry is marked missing in some rows and otherwise reads once, few, many or a size class.

>TRBD1|TRBJ1-2|.|TRBV7-3
CASSSGGGYTF
TGTGCCAGCAGCTCAGGGGGCGGCTACACCTTC
>TRBD1|TRBJ1-4|.|TRBV10-3
CAMSYRDRAEKLFF
TGTGCCATGTCCTACCGGGACAGGGCTGAAAAACTGTTTTTT
>TRBD1|TRBJ2-1|.|TRBV9
CASSAETGLGEQFF
TGTGCCAGCAGCGCAGAGACAGGGTTAGGGGAGCAGTTCTTC
>.|TRBJ1-3|.|TRBV5-1
CASSLSGGGSDGTIYF
TGCGCCAGCAGCTTGTCGGGGGGCGGCTCCGACGGCACCATATATTTT
>TRBD2|TRBJ2-7|.|TRBV6-5
CASSYSLAGRGEQYF
TGTGCCAGCAGTTACTCTTTAGCGGGAAGGGGCGAGCAGTACTTC
>TRBD1|TRBJ1-1|.|TRBV27
CASSLWRGRVTEAFF
TGTGCCAGCAGTTTATGGAGGGGGCGGGTCACTGAAGCTTTCTTT
>TRBD1|TRBJ1-1|few|TRBV6-6
CASRIGTENTEAFF
TGTGCCAGCAGAATAGGGACAGAGAACACTGAAGCTTTCTTT
>.|TRBJ2-3|.|TRBV28
CASSLAGSGDTQYF
TGTGCCAGCAGTTTAGCCGGGAGCGGTGATACGCAGTATTTT
>.|TRBJ1-4|.|TRBV7-7
CASSSTPRGDEKLFF
TGTGCCAGCAGCTCTACGCCCCGGGGGGATGAAAAACTGTTTTTT
>.|TRBJ2-3|.|TRBV4-2
CASSQEWRPSTDTQYF
TGTGCCAGCAGCCAAGAATGGCGGCCTAGCACAGATACGCAGTATTTT
>.|TRBJ1-2|.|TRBV4-1
CASSQVPGEYGYTF
TGCGCCAGCAGCCAAGTACCAGGAGAGTATGGCTACACCTTC
>.|TRBJ2-2|.|TRBV28
CASSLWSANTGELFF
TGTGCCAGCAGTTTATGGTCAGCAAACACCGGGGAGCTGTTTTTT
>.|TRBJ1-1|.|TRBV29-1
CSAKKGTNTEAFF
TGCAGCGCAAAAAAGGGGACGAACACTGAAGCTTTCTTT
>.|TRBJ1-1|.|TRBV10-3
CAISAKPTAGNTEAFF
TGTGCCATCAGTGCGAAACCGACGGCAGGGAACACTGAAGCTTTCTTT
>TRBD1|TRBJ1-4|.|TRBV28
CASSIGGQSNEKLFF
TGTGCCAGCAGTATTGGGGGACAGAGCAATGAAAAACTGTTTTTT